These 2 T cell receptor beta chains were sequenced from one sample in a study of blood T cell repertoires in COVID-19. TCRdb's table, derived via immunoSEQ multiplex PCR, lists solely in-frame clones and lacks some. The sample lists about 280,000 clones; 82% were seen once. Sequenced input: PBMCs or T cells enriched from blood (not recorded which). The receptor set was obtained from a man aged 35 to 55 who had been exposed to COVID-19.

The gene calls are TRBV7-3 and TRBJ1-1; no reliable D call. Germline CDR1 is SGHTA and CDR2 is FQGTGA. This CDR3 is built from 15 residues. The germline V and J ends were trimmed by 5 bases and 0 bases, with 13 bases remaining between them. The CDR3 DNA is TGTGCCAGCAGCCTCGACGGGAGGGTGAACACTGAAGCTTTCTTT. Translated, it gives CASSLDGRVNTEAFF.

There are a few counts of this clone. J is TRBJ1-1 and V is TRBV29-1, with 10 bases identical to TRBD1. CDR1 SQVTM and CDR2 ANQGSEA come from the germline V gene. The V segment lost 7 bases and the J segment 1 base; nucleotides outside the gene matches: 3. This CDR3 is built from 13 residues. DNA for the CDR3: TGCAGCGCTAGACAGGGGGCGAACACTGAAGCTTTCTTT. Amino acid sequence: CSARQGANTEAFF.